Below, 26 T cell receptor beta chains from the same sample are listed, as sequenced in a study of CD8 T cells in Susac syndrome. cDNA came from about 0.46 to 1 ug RNA primed by random hexamers. TCRdb independently ran MiXCR on the immunoSEQ multiplex PCR reads; one entry per CDR3 protein. The sample carries roughly 200,000 distinct CDR3 sequences, around 94% recorded once. Source material: CD4+ T cells from PBMCs. The origin of the receptors is a human donor with Susac syndrome.

This clonotype was detected once. CDR3 amino acids: CSALDSRGRAGANVLTF. In nucleotides, the CDR3 is TGCAGTGCTTTAGATAGCCGGGGCCGGGCTGGGGCCAACGTCCTGACTTTC. This chain connects TRBV20-1 to TRBJ2-6; D is perhaps TRBD1 or TRBD2 (5 bases each). Between the trimmed V and J ends, which lost 5 bases and 2 bases, there was a span of 19 bases. Germline CDR1 DFQATT, CDR2 SNEGSKA (reference sequence). CDR3 length equals 17 residues.

V usage is TRBV23-1 and J usage is TRBJ2-7, with D possibly matching TRBD2 (7 bases). Being an ORF, TRBV23-1 has a function that is uncertain. V was shortened by 10 bases and J by 4 bases, with 29 bases between the two germline ends. The CDR3 is 17 residues long. The CDR3 is CAIFKGGVREFEYEQYF. CDR3 DNA sequence: TGCGCCATCTTTAAAGGGGGGGTAAGGGAGTTCGAGTACGAGCAGTACTTC.

The chain carries TRBV15 and TRBJ1-3, with a tentative D call TRBD1 (6 bases). CDR3 length equals 14 residues. Per germline, CDR1 LNHNV and CDR2 YYDKDF (reference sequence). Between the trimmed V and J ends, which lost 8 bases and 4 bases, there was a span of 15 bases. The CDR3 DNA follows: TGTGCCACCCGCACCAGGGGAACAGGAAACACCATATATTTT. The encoded protein is CATRTRGTGNTIYF. The full variable domain, completed using reference TRBV15 and TRBJ1-3, is DAMVIQNPRYQVTQFGKPVTLSCSQTLNHNVMYWYQQKSSQAPKLLFHYYDKDFNNEADTPDNFQSRRPNTSFCFLDIRSPGLGDTAMYLCATRTRGTGNTIYFGEGSWLTVV.

The genes are TRBV3-1 and TRBJ1-3; D is possibly TRBD1 (6 bases). Trimming stripped 5 bases from V and 0 bases from J, with 14 bases between. Germline V gene data show CDR1 as LGHDT and CDR2 as YNNKEL (reference sequence). There are 16 residues in the CDR3. The CDR3 loop is CASSARRGNSGNTIYF. CDR3 nucleotides: TGTGCCAGCAGCGCTCGCAGGGGCAACTCTGGAAACACCATATATTTT.

This sequence joins TRBV14 and TRBJ2-3; D unresolved. V was trimmed by 4 bases and J by 7 bases, leaving 9 bases between them. The V gene's germline CDR1 is SGHDN and CDR2 FVKESK. This CDR3 is built from 12 residues. In nucleotides, the CDR3 is TGTGCCAGCAGCCGGTGGGGAAATACGCAGTATTTT. The encoded protein is CASSRWGNTQYF.

The chain has TRBV7-9 and TRBJ1-2; 9 positions match TRBD1. Germline V CDR1 and CDR2: SEHNR, FQNEAQ (reference sequence). This CDR3 has 14 amino acids. V lost 5 bases, J lost 8 bases, and 9 bases stayed unmatched. The CDR3 loop is CASSISGTGMGYTF. Here the CDR3 DNA reads TGTGCCAGCAGCATCTCCGGGACAGGGATGGGCTACACCTTC.

This chain connects TRBV29-1 to TRBJ2-3; 7 nucleotides match TRBD2. The germline gives CDR1 SQVTM, CDR2 ANQGSEA. The CDR3 is made up of 13 amino acids. V shed 5 bases and J 6 bases; nucleotides not matched to a gene: 8. The CDR3 region has the DNA TGCAGCGTTCGCACTAGCGAATGGGATACGCAGTATTTT. Amino acid sequence: CSVRTSEWDTQYF.

The chain links TRBV11-2 to TRBJ2-1; D uncertain. The CDR3 has 14 amino acids. Germline V lookup: CDR1 SGHAT, CDR2 FQNNGV. Trimming stripped 1 base from V and 9 bases from J, with 13 bases between. CDR3 protein: CASSLVEAPGEQFF. CDR3 in DNA: TGTGCCAGCAGCTTAGTTGAAGCTCCGGGTGAGCAGTTCTTC.

This chain uses TRBV28 with TRBJ2-7; no definite D call. The CDR3 totals 14 residues. Trimming removed 6 bases at V and 4 bases at J, with 16 bases between. The germline CDR1 and CDR2 sequences are MDHEN and SYDVKM. The CDR3 region has the DNA TGTGCCAGCAGCAATCGACCAGTCCGGTACGAGCAGTACTTC. Protein product: CASSNRPVRYEQYF.

Note on this clonotype: The junction does not match germline at one end; this may be a read error. The chain uses TRBV9 and TRBJ2-3; 8 bases are shared with TRBD2. Germline CDR1 SGDLS, CDR2 YYNGEE. The CDR3 contains 15 residues. CDR3 protein: CASSVLAGGTDAQYF. As DNA, the CDR3 is TGTGCCAGCAGCGTTTTGGCGGGGGGCACAGATGCGCAGTATTTT.

The V call is TRBV2, the J call TRBJ2-3; the match to TRBD2 covers 8 bases. Germline CDR1 is SNHLY and CDR2 is FYNNEI. The CDR3 is 14 amino acids. Trimming cost V 5 bases and J 2 bases; bases outside gene matches: 3. The CDR3 sequence is CASSSSGDTDTQYF. As DNA, the CDR3 is TGTGCCAGCAGTAGTAGCGGGGACACAGATACGCAGTATTTT.

The gene calls are TRBV29-1 and TRBJ2-1; possibly TRBD2 for D (5 bases). The CDR3 sequence is 11 residues long. CDR1 is SQVTM and CDR2 is ANQGSEA in the germline V gene. V lost 7 bases and J lost 9, with 13 bases in between. The CDR3 here is CSGKGAVEQFF. CDR3 bases: TGCAGCGGGAAGGGAGCGGTTGAGCAGTTCTTC.

The V call is TRBV28, the J call TRBJ2-7, with D perhaps TRBD2 (6 bases). Trimming cost V 5 bases and J 6 bases, with 17 bases left between them. Germline V gene lookup returns CDR1 MDHEN and CDR2 SYDVKM. The CDR3 extends over 14 amino acids. This CDR3 reads CASSPPGSGSEQYF. The CDR3 DNA reads TGTGCCAGCAGTCCCCCAGGATCCGGGAGCGAGCAGTACTTC.

V gene TRBV4-1 combines with J gene TRBJ2-6; possible D gene TRBD2, 5 bases. The CDR3 covers 17 residues. The germline gives CDR1 MGHRA, CDR2 YSYEKL. The germline V and J ends were trimmed by 0 bases and 4 bases, with 13 bases remaining between them. The CDR3 loop is CASSQDVLKRGANVLTF. The CDR3 coding sequence is TGCGCCAGCAGCCAAGATGTCTTGAAGCGGGGGGCCAACGTCCTGACTTTC.

The genes are TRBV12-3 or TRBV12-4 and TRBJ2-1; 11 bases are a match to TRBD2. This CDR3 comprises 17 residues. With 3 bases clipped from V and 9 bases from J, the junction kept 13 bases outside the gene matches. CDR3 bases: TGTGCCAGCAGTTTTGAGGGTAGCGGGAGGGCCGGTGGTGAGCAGTTCTTC. This sequence encodes CASSFEGSGRAGGEQFF.

V and J are TRBV4-1 and TRBJ1-1; no clear D gene. Trimming took 4 bases from V and 9 from J, leaving 15 bases between them. Germline V gives CDR1 MGHRA, CDR2 YSYEKL. The CDR3 totals 13 residues. Written as DNA, the CDR3 is TGCGCCAGCAGCCCACTCGGCGGCAGCCAAGCTTTCTTT. Translating gives CASSPLGGSQAFF.

V is TRBV30 and J is TRBJ2-3; D remains unclear. V was pared by 0 bases and J by 0 bases, with 25 bases between. The germline CDR1 and CDR2 sequences are GTSNPN and SVGIG (reference sequence). The CDR3 loop spans 20 amino acids. The DNA for the CDR3 is TGTGCCTGGAGTGTTCGTTCTTACCCCTTTGGCCCCTCTAGCACAGATACGCAGTATTTT. This sequence encodes CAWSVRSYPFGPSSTDTQYF.

This rearrangement joins TRBV20-1 to TRBJ2-7, with 8 bases aligning to TRBD1. Per germline, CDR1 DFQATT and CDR2 SNEGSKA (reference sequence). The CDR3 consists of 13 residues. V lost 0 bases and J lost 4; bases outside the gene matches: 2. CDR3 nucleotide sequence: TGCAGTGCTAGAGACGACAGGGGTTACGAGCAGTACTTC. Its translation: CSARDDRGYEQYF.

This clonotype was seen a single time. The V call is TRBV12-3 or TRBV12-4, the J call TRBJ1-1; D might be TRBD1 (5 bases). The CDR3 is made up of 15 amino acids. Trimming removed 1 base from V and 4 bases from J, with 13 bases in between. The CDR3, as DNA: TGTGCCAGCAGTTTAGGACCGGGGGTCCTCACTGAAGCTTTCTTT. Translated, it gives CASSLGPGVLTEAFF.

V and J are TRBV30 and TRBJ2-1; D is possibly TRBD1 (6 bases). This CDR3 contains 12 residues. Germline V gives CDR1 GTSNPN, CDR2 SVGIG (reference sequence). The V and J ends lost 3 bases and 9 bases respectively, with 12 bases between them. The CDR3 spells CAWRDLGGEQFF. CDR3 nucleotides: TGTGCCTGGAGGGACCTAGGGGGTGAGCAGTTCTTC.

J is TRBJ2-7 and V is TRBV29-1; 11 nucleotides align to TRBD2. This CDR3 comprises 13 residues. CDR1 SQVTM and CDR2 ANQGSEA come from the germline V gene. J was trimmed by 7 bases and V by 5 bases; bases with no gene match: 7. The CDR3 DNA reads as TGCAGCGTTCGTGGACTAGCGGGTTCTGAGCAGTACTTC. This gives the protein CSVRGLAGSEQYF.

The J gene is TRBJ2-1, the V gene TRBV12-3 or TRBV12-4; 9 nucleotides agree with TRBD2. The CDR3 spans 15 residues. Germline trimming cut 2 bases from V and 8 bases from J; bases unmatched to any gene: 7. The CDR3 spells CASSLSASGEDEQFF. Written as DNA, the CDR3 is TGTGCCAGCAGTTTATCGGCTAGCGGGGAAGATGAGCAGTTCTTC.

V and J are TRBV10-3 and TRBJ2-5, with 12 bases that match TRBD1. This CDR3 is 15 amino acids long. CDR1 ENHRY and CDR2 SYGVKD come from the germline V gene. J lost 6 bases, V lost 8 bases, and 10 bases had no gene match. CDR3 sequence reads: CAIGTGGGFGQTQYF. The CDR3 DNA follows: TGTGCCATCGGGACAGGGGGCGGCTTTGGGCAGACCCAGTACTTC.

This chain links TRBV29-1 with TRBJ2-7; D is ambiguous. The germline CDR1 and CDR2 sequences are SQVTM and ANQGSEA. The CDR3 contains 12 residues. V gave up 4 bases and J gave up 7 bases, with 14 bases separating them. The CDR3 DNA follows: TGCAGCGTTGTTGTAGGCCTGGGGGAGCAGTACTTC. Translating it yields CSVVVGLGEQYF.

V is TRBV3-1 and J is TRBJ1-1; weak D call: TRBD1 (5 bases). The CDR3 is made up of 16 amino acids. CDR1 is LGHDT and CDR2 is YNNKEL in the germline V gene (reference sequence). V was shortened by 3 bases and J by 1 base, with 15 bases between the two germline ends. CDR3 region: CASSHDIGTENTEAFF. The CDR3 nucleotides are TGTGCCAGCAGCCACGATATTGGGACCGAGAACACTGAAGCTTTCTTT. Supplemented by reference TRBV3-1 and TRBJ1-1, the full variable domain reads DTAVSQTPKYLVTQMGNDKSIKCEQNLGHDTMYWYKQDSKKFLKIMFSYNNKELIINETVPNRFSPKSPDKAHLNLHINSLELGDSAVYFCASSHDIGTENTEAFFGQGTRLTVV.

This chain joins TRBV30 and TRBJ1-1; D is perhaps TRBD1 (5 bases). V was clipped by 0 bases and J by 5 bases, with 16 bases between them. The CDR3 has 15 amino acids. In germline, CDR1 is GTSNPN, CDR2 SVGIG (reference sequence). In DNA form, the CDR3 reads TGTGCCTGGAGTGTAGATATCGGGGGTTTAACTGAAGCTTTCTTT. Protein: CAWSVDIGGLTEAFF.